This TCR beta chain is drawn from a study of T cells after posttransplantation cyclophosphamide. Study-level findings and limits: Donor-recipient repertoire similarity was low at 1-2 months, rising over year one.

Germline V CDR1 and CDR2: SGHRS, YFSETQ. The length of the CDR3 is 19 residues. Germline trimming cut 0 bases from V and 2 bases from J; bases unmatched to any gene: 7. Control samples came 1 year after myeloablative marrow transplants with methotrexate plus calcineurin inhibitor. Generated by immunoSEQ multiplex PCR, the TCRdb table keeps only in-frame clones and is missing some. The data show about 22,000 clones, approximately 88% seen once. To note about this clone: Its target is unknown.

Specimen: PBMCs, collected after an allogeneic stem cell transplant with a calcineurin inhibitor and methotrexate. The J gene is TRBJ2-6, the V gene TRBV5-1; 11 bases are a match to TRBD2. The clonotype was recovered from a female patient in her forties or fifties who received an allogeneic stem cell transplant from an unrelated donor, was CMV-positive, and had chronic GVHD only. Some T cells may trace back to the graft donor. CDR3 nucleotides: TGCGCCAGCAGCTTGGACCCTACTAGCGGGAGTGCTGGGGCCAACGTCCTGACTTTC. Translated, it gives CASSLDPTSGSAGANVLTF.